This is a list of T cell receptor beta chains from one sample in a study of T cell changes during pregnancy in multiple sclerosis. Using immunoSEQ multiplex PCR, the repertoire was profiled, and TCRdb retains in-frame clones only, with some absent. In the table there are 30,000 or so clones, about nine tenths of which are singletons. The sample consisted of CD8+ T cells from peripheral blood mononuclear cells, taken in the third trimester of pregnancy. The receptor set was obtained from a female donor with multiple sclerosis, enrolled in a pregnancy study. Each CDR3 is given with its conserved first and last residue. D genes are given only for firm matches. The listing skips clone size in some rows; elsewhere it reads once, few, many or a size class.

D gene,clone size,V gene,J gene,CDR3 DNA,CDR3 protein
TRBD1,.,TRBV7-7,TRBJ1-1,TGTGCCAGCAGCTCGCGACAGGGGGAGAACACTGAAGCTTTCTTT,CASSSRQGENTEAFF
.,once,TRBV11-2,TRBJ2-3,TGTGCCAGCAGCCGACCCGGGGATACGCAGTATTTT,CASSRPGDTQYF
TRBD2,.,TRBV27,TRBJ2-1,TGTGCCAGCAGTTCGCGGGGACTAGCGGGGGGGCGGAACTACAATGAGCAGTTCTTC,CASSSRGLAGGRNYNEQFF
TRBD1,.,TRBV19,TRBJ1-5,TGTGCCGGTCAGGGACAGCGTCGACAGCCCCAGCATTTT,CAGQGQRRQPQHF
TRBD2,.,TRBV5-5,TRBJ2-2,TGTGCCAGCAGCTTTAGCGGGGCGAGGACTCCTGGGGAGCTGTTTTTT,CASSFSGARTPGELFF
TRBD1,.,TRBV27,TRBJ1-2,TGTGCCAGCAGTCCAGGGGGGATTTGGTATGGCTACACCTTC,CASSPGGIWYGYTF
.,once,TRBV15,TRBJ2-3,TGTGCCACCAGCAGAGAGCGGGGGCGCACAGATACGCAGTATTTT,CATSRERGRTDTQYF
.,.,TRBV29-1,TRBJ2-7,TGCAGCTCCCGCCTCGAGGGCTCCTACGAGCAGTACTTC,CSSRLEGSYEQYF
.,.,TRBV7-6,TRBJ2-7,TGTGCCAGCAGCTTAGCTACAGAGCCCTACGAGCAGTACTTC,CASSLATEPYEQYF
TRBD1,.,TRBV13,TRBJ1-3,TGTGCCAGCAGTAAAGGACAGGGGTCTGGAAACACCATATATTTT,CASSKGQGSGNTIYF
.,.,TRBV18,TRBJ1-1,TGTGCCAGCTCACCAAAGGGGGTGCACCGGAACACTGAAGCTTTCTTT,CASSPKGVHRNTEAFF
TRBD1,.,TRBV5-6,TRBJ1-4,TGTGCCAGCAGCTTTGGGACAGGGGTATCGTTTGCTGAAAAACTGTTTTTT,CASSFGTGVSFAEKLFF
TRBD1,.,TRBV27,TRBJ2-3,TGTGCCAGCAAAAGACAGGGGGGCACAGATACGCAGTATTTT,CASKRQGGTDTQYF
.,.,TRBV5-6,TRBJ1-2,TGTGCCAGCCTCTCGGGAGGGGCTGGGGGCTACACCTTC,CASLSGGAGGYTF
.,.,TRBV6-6,TRBJ2-7,TGTGCCAGCAGTTACTCGGGGGGAGCGTCCTACGAGCAGTACTTC,CASSYSGGASYEQYF
.,.,TRBV7-3,TRBJ2-3,TGTGCCAGCAGCTATACAGGCTCCGGCACAGATACGCAGTATTTT,CASSYTGSGTDTQYF
.,.,TRBV6-1,TRBJ1-5,TGTGCCAGCAGTGAAGCGGACTGGGCCTACAATCAGCCCCAGCATTTT,CASSEADWAYNQPQHF
.,.,TRBV29-1,TRBJ1-1,TGCAGCGTTAATTCGCCGTGGGATATTACGGGGATAAACACTGAAGCTTTCTTT,CSVNSPWDITGINTEAFF
.,.,TRBV7-2,TRBJ1-1,TGTGCCAGCAGCTTAGGGGCAGGGAGGGACACTGAAGCTTTCTTT,CASSLGAGRDTEAFF
.,.,TRBV29-1,TRBJ1-2,TGCAGCGGCATTTTGGACACCTATGGCTACACCTTC,CSGILDTYGYTF
TRBD2,.,TRBV7-3,TRBJ2-3,TGTGCCAGCAGCCTGGAGCCTAGCGGTACAGATACGCAGTATTTT,CASSLEPSGTDTQYF
.,medium-sized,TRBV13,TRBJ1-1,TGTGCCAGCAGCCTACGACAGGACACTGAAGCTTTCTTT,CASSLRQDTEAFF
.,.,TRBV15,TRBJ2-1,TGTGCCACCAGCAGAGCCTGGGGCCAGGGTGGCTACAATGAGCAGTTCTTC,CATSRAWGQGGYNEQFF
.,.,TRBV28,TRBJ1-5,TGTGCCAGCATCGCAGGCAGGGGCCTACGGCCCCAGCATTTT,CASIAGRGLRPQHF
.,.,TRBV5-6,TRBJ2-5,TGTGCCAGCAGCTTAGGAGGGACCGGGTGGACCCAGTACTTC,CASSLGGTGWTQYF
.,.,TRBV6-1,TRBJ1-4,TGTGCCACTATGCCGTTCGGGGAAAAACTGTTTTTT,CATMPFGEKLFF
TRBD1,few,TRBV27,TRBJ1-2,TGTGCCAGCAGTAATCACAGGGGAGGTCCCTATGGCTACACCTTC,CASSNHRGGPYGYTF
.,.,TRBV5-6,TRBJ2-7,TGTGCCAGCAGCTTGGGGGGCCGCTACGAGCAGTACTTC,CASSLGGRYEQYF
.,.,TRBV7-9,TRBJ1-4,TGTGCCAGCAGCCCTCGCAGGGGTCGTGATGAAAAACTGTTTTTT,CASSPRRGRDEKLFF
.,.,TRBV5-1,TRBJ1-5,TGCGCCAGCAGCTCATCCCCTAAGCCCCAGCATTTT,CASSSSPKPQHF
.,.,TRBV19,TRBJ2-5,TGTGCCAGTAGTACGGGGGAAGAGAAAGAGACCCAGTACTTC,CASSTGEEKETQYF
TRBD1,.,TRBV6-5,TRBJ2-7,TGTGCCAGCAGTTATGGGACAGGGAGCTCCTACGAGCAGTACTTC,CASSYGTGSSYEQYF
TRBD2,.,TRBV9,TRBJ2-3,TGTGCCAGCAGCCCTAGCGGGGGGACCGGAGGGTCGCAGTATTTT,CASSPSGGTGGSQYF
TRBD2,.,TRBV27,TRBJ2-1,TGTGCCAGCCGGAGGCCGGGACTAGCTTACAATGAGCAGTTCTTC,CASRRPGLAYNEQFF
TRBD2,.,TRBV6-5,TRBJ2-7,TGTGCCAGCAGTTACGGGACTAGCTCCTACGAGCAGTACTTC,CASSYGTSSYEQYF
TRBD2,.,TRBV6-5,TRBJ2-1,TGTGCCAGCAGTCTAGCGGGGCCGGGTGAGCAGTTCTTC,CASSLAGPGEQFF
.,.,TRBV4-1,TRBJ1-5,TGCGCCAGCAGCCAAGGAGAGACGGGAAACGGTCTGGTGCCCCAGCATTTT,CASSQGETGNGLVPQHF
.,.,TRBV2,TRBJ1-2,TGTGCCAGCTCGACCCAGGGTGAAGGCTACACCTTC,CASSTQGEGYTF
TRBD1,.,TRBV5-1,TRBJ2-5,TGCGCCAGCAGCGATTTGGACAGGGGGCACGAGACCCAGTACTTC,CASSDLDRGHETQYF
TRBD1,.,TRBV5-6,TRBJ2-7,TGTGCCAGCAGCCCCGGGACAGGGGCTAACGAGCAGTACTTC,CASSPGTGANEQYF
.,.,TRBV27,TRBJ2-3,TGTGCCAGCAGTACTCGACGGGGAAGTAGCACAGATACGCAGTATTTT,CASSTRRGSSTDTQYF
TRBD1,once,TRBV9,TRBJ2-4,TGTGCCAGCAATTCGGGACAGGGGGAAGAAGAAAACATTCAGTACTTC,CASNSGQGEEENIQYF
TRBD1,.,TRBV6-5,TRBJ1-1,TGTGCCAGCAGTTACTCGACAGGGGCGAACACTGAAGCTTTCTTT,CASSYSTGANTEAFF
.,.,TRBV5-8,TRBJ2-1,TGTGCCAGCAGCCTATCAACAGGGATGGCGAATGAGCAGTTCTTC,CASSLSTGMANEQFF